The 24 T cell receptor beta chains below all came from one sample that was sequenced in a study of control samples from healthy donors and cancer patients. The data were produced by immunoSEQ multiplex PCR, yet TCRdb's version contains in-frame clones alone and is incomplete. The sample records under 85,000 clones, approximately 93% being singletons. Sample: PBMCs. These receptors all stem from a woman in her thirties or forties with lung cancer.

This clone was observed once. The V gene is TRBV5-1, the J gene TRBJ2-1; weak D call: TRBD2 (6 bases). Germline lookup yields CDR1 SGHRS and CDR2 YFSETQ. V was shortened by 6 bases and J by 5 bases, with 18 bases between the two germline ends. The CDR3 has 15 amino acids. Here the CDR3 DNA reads TGCGCCAGCAACGCTTTTAGCGGCGGAAACAATGAGCAGTTCTTC. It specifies CASNAFSGGNNEQFF.

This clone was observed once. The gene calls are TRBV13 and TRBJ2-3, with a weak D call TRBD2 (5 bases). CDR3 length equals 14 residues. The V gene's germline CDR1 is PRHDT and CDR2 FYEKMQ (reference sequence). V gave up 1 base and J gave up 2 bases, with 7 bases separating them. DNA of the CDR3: TGTGCCAGCAGCTTAGACGGGGTCACAGATACGCAGTATTTT. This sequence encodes CASSLDGVTDTQYF.

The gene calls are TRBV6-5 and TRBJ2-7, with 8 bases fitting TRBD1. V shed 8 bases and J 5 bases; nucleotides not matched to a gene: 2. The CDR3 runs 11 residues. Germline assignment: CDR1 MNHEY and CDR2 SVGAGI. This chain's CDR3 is CASSTGDEQYF. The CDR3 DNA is TGTGCCAGCTCGACAGGGGACGAGCAGTACTTC.

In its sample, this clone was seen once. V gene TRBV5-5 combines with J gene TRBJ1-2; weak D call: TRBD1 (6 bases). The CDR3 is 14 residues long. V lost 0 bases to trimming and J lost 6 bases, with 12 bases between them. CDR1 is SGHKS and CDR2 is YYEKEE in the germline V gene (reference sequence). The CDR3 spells CASSLAPGADGYTF. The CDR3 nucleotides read TGTGCCAGCAGCTTGGCCCCGGGGGCCGATGGCTACACCTTC. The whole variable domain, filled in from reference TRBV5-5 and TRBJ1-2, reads DAGVTQSPTHLIKTRGQQVTLRCSPISGHKSVSWYQQVLGQGPQFIFQYYEKEERGRGNFPDRFSARQFPNYSSELNVNALLLGDSALYLCASSLAPGADGYTFGSGTRLTVV.

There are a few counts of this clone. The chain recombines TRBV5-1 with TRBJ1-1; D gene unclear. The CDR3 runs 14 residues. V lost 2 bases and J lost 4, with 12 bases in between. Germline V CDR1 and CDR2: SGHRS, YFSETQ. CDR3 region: CASSFVSQSTEAFF. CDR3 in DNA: TGCGCCAGCAGCTTCGTGTCCCAAAGCACTGAAGCTTTCTTT.

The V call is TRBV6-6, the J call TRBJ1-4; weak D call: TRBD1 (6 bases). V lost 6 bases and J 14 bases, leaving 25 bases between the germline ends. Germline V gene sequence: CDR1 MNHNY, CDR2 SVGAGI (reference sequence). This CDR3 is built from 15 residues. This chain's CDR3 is CASSPVGGGAVRLFF. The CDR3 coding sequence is TGTGCCAGCAGCCCAGTCGGGGGGGGCGCGGTGAGGCTGTTTTTT.

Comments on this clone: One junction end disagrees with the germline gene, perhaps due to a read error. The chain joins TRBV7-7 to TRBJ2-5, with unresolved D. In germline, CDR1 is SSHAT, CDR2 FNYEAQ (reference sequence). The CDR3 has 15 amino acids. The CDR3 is CASSSYSAPQETQYF. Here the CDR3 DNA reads TGTGCTAGCAGCTCCTATTCGGCGCCCCAAGAGACCCAGTACTTC.

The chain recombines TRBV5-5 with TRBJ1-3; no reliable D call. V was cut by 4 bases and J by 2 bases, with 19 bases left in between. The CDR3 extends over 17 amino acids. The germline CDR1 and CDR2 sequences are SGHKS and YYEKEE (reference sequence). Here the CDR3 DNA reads TGTGCCAGCAGCCCCTTTAGGGTCGGCTCAACTGGAAACACCATATATTTT. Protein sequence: CASSPFRVGSTGNTIYF.

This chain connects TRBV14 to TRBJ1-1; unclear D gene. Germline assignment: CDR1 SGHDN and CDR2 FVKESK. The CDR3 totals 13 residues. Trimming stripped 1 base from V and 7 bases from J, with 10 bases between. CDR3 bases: TGTGCCAGCAGCCAAGTACCGTCACTTGAAGCTTTCTTT. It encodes CASSQVPSLEAFF.

CDR3: CASSQAWETQYF. The CDR3 nucleotides are TGTGCCAGCAGTCAGGCGTGGGAGACCCAGTACTTC. The V gene is TRBV28, the J gene TRBJ2-5, with D unclear. CDR1 and CDR2 from the germline V gene are MDHEN and SYDVKM. V was clipped by 5 bases and J by 5 bases, with 9 bases between them. CDR3 length equals 12 residues.

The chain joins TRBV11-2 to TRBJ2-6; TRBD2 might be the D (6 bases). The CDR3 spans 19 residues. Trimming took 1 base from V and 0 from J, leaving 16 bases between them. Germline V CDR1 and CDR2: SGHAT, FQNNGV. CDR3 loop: CASSLVGRGSYSGANVLTF. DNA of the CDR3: TGTGCCAGCAGCTTAGTAGGGCGGGGATCATACTCTGGGGCCAACGTCCTGACTTTC.

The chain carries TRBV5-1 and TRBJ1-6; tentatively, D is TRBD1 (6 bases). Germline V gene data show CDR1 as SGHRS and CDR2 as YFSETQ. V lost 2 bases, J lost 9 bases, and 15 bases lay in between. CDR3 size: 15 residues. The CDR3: CASSLLQGGGSPLHF. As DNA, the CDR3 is TGCGCCAGCAGCTTACTACAGGGTGGTGGTTCACCCCTCCACTTT.

CDR3 DNA: TGTGCCAGCAGCTTGGGTGCGGTCACTGAAGCTTTCTTT. This encodes CASSLGAVTEAFF. The rearrangement uses TRBV5-4 and TRBJ1-1; no firm D call. Germline V lookup: CDR1 SGHNT, CDR2 YYREEE (reference sequence). CDR3 size: 13 residues. The germline V and J ends were trimmed by 0 bases and 4 bases, with 7 bases remaining between them.

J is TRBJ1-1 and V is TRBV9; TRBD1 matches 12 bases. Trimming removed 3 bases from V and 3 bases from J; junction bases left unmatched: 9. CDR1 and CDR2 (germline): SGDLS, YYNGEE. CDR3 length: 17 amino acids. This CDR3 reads CASSAGTGGLSYTEAFF. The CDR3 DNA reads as TGTGCCAGCAGCGCGGGGACAGGGGGCCTTTCTTACACTGAAGCTTTCTTT. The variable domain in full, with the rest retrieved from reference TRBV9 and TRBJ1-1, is DSGVTQTPKHLITATGQRVTLRCSPRSGDLSVYWYQQSLDQGLQFLIQYYNGEERAKGNILERFSAQQFPDLHSELNLSSLELGDSALYFCASSAGTGGLSYTEAFFGQGTRLTVV.

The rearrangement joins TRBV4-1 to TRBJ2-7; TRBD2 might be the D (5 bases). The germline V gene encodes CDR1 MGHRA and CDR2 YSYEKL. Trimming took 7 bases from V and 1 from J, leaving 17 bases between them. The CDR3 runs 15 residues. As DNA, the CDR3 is TGCGCCAGCACCCGAGGTCCAGGAGGATCCTACGAGCAGTACTTC. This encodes CASTRGPGGSYEQYF.

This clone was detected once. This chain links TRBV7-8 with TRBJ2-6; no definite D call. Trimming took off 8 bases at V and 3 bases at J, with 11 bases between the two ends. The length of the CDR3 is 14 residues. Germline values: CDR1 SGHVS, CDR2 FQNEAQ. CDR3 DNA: TGTGCCAGCTCCCTTCAGAGTGGGGCCAACGTCCTGACTTTC. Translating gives CASSLQSGANVLTF.

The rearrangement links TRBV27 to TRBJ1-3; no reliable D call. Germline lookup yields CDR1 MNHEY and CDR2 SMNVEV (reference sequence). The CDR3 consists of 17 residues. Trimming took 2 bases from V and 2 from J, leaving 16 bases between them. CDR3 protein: CASSLKPPSLAGNTIYF. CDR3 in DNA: TGTGCCAGCAGTTTAAAACCGCCCTCACTAGCTGGAAACACCATATATTTT.

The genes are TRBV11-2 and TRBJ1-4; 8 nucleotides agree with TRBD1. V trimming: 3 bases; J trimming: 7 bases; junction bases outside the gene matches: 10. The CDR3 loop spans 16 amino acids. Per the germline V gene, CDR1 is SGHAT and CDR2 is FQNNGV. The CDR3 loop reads CASSFFRDRRSEKLFF. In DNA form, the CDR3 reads TGTGCCAGCAGCTTTTTCCGGGACAGGAGGAGTGAAAAACTGTTTTTT.

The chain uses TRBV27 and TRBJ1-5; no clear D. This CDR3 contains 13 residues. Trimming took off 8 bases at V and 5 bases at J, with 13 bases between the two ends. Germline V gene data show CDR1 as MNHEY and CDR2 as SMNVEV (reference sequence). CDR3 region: CASRPQEDQPQHF. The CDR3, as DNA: TGTGCCAGCCGCCCGCAGGAGGATCAGCCCCAGCATTTT.

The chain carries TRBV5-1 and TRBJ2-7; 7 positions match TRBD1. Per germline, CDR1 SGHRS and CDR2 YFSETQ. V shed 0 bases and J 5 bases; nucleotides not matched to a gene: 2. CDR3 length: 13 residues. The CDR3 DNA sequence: TGCGCCAGCAGCTTGGGCGACAGGGACGAGCAGTACTTC. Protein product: CASSLGDRDEQYF.

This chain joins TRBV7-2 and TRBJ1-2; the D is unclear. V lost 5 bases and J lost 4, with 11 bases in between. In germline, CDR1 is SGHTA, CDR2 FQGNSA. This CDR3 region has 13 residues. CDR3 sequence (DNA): TGTGCCAGCAGCCCCAGCACGCTCTATGGCTACACCTTC. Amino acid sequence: CASSPSTLYGYTF.

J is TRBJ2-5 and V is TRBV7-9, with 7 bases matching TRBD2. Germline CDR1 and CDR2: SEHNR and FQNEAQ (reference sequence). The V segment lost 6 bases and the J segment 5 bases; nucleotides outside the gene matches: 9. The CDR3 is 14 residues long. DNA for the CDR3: TGTGCCAGCAGTCTAATGAAGGGAGGGGAGACCCAGTACTTC. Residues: CASSLMKGGETQYF. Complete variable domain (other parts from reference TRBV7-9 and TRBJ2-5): DTGVSQNPRHKITKRGQNVTFRCDPISEHNRLYWYRQTLGQGPEFLTYFQNEAQLEKSRLLSDRFSAERPKGSFSTLEIQRTEQGDSAMYLCASSLMKGGETQYFGPGTRLLVL.

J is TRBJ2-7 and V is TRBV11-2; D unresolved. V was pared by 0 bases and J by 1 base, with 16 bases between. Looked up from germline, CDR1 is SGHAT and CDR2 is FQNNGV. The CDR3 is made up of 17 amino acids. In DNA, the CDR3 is TGTGCCAGCAGCTTAGATCGGACCCCGGGCAATTCCTACGAGCAGTACTTC. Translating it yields CASSLDRTPGNSYEQYF.

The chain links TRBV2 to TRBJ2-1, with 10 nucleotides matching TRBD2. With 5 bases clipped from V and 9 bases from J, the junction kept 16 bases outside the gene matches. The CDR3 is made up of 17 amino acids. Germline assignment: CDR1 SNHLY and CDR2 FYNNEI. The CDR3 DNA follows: TGTGCCAGCAGTTCGTATTTCAGCGGGGGGGCCGGTGGTGAGCAGTTCTTC. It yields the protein CASSSYFSGGAGGEQFF. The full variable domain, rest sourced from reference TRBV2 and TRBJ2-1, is EPEVTQTPSHQVTQMGQEVILRCVPISNHLYFYWYRQILGQKVEFLVSFYNNEISEKSEIFDDQFSVERPDGSNFTLKIRSTKLEDSAMYFCASSSYFSGGAGGEQFFGPGTRLTVL.